A selection of T cell receptor beta chains follows, all from one sample in a study of T-cell memory formation after mild COVID-19. TCRdb redid the calling of the 5' RACE reads with MiXCR, one entry per CDR3 protein. This table holds around 35,000 distinct CDR3 sequences, about 7.7% found once. Sequences were obtained from PBMCs or a T cell subset sorted from them (not recorded which). Receptor source: a man in his late teens or twenties who had mild COVID-19 (a few samples of this study predate the infection). Cell type and time point are not known. CDR3s include the opening cysteine and the closing phenylalanine or tryptophan.

v_call	j_call	cdr3_aa
TRBV7-2	TRBJ1-2	CASSDAQGPGYGYTF
TRBV12-3/TRBV12-4	TRBJ2-5	CASTLRLLDETQYF
TRBV5-1	TRBJ2-3	CASSFGRVPDTQYF
TRBV5-1	TRBJ1-3	CASSLVGPGNTIYF
TRBV4-1	TRBJ1-4	CASSPTGTVVNEKLFF
TRBV24-1	TRBJ1-5	CATSVGGADSAQHF
TRBV6-2/TRBV6-3	TRBJ2-2	CASSYSGDTGELFF
TRBV9	TRBJ1-1	CASSDSDRGLAEAFF
TRBV5-1	TRBJ1-5	CASAPGGGNQPQHF
TRBV7-6	TRBJ2-3	CASSPTSTDTQYF
TRBV7-2	TRBJ2-4	CASSLARDGGAKNIQYF
TRBV7-2	TRBJ2-6	CASRRYRDRSYSGANVLTF
TRBV12-3/TRBV12-4	TRBJ2-1	CASSFNAVGGQDEQFF
TRBV4-2	TRBJ2-3	CASSQDLGGAPDTQYF
TRBV20-1	TRBJ2-7	CSPYRGGGRYEQYF
TRBV14	TRBJ2-5	CASSQGTSWETQYF
TRBV7-8	TRBJ2-1	CASSLGTSGANEQFF